A single sample is the source of the 18 T cell receptor beta chains below, sequenced in a study of CD8 T cells in ankylosing spondylitis. Each CDR3 protein is one row after TCRdb ran MiXCR on the 5' RACE reads. The sample has 40,000 or so distinct CDR3 sequences, 10% seen once; the top ten hold roughly a sixth. The sequenced material came from blood, either unsorted or a sorted T cell fraction (not recorded which). The receptors were sampled from a male donor with ankylosing spondylitis or in good health (not recorded which).

Of note for this clonotype: A much larger clonotype is one base distant, so this may be a read error. The chain couples TRBV29-1 to TRBJ1-1; perhaps TRBD1 as D (6 bases). The germline gives CDR1 SQVTM, CDR2 ANQGSEA. The CDR3 consists of 13 residues. The chain's CDR3 is CSVLSPDSHETFF. The CDR3 bases are TGCAGCGTTCTTTCCCCGGACAGCCATGAAACTTTCTTT.

This clonotype was observed many times. J is TRBJ2-5 and V is TRBV7-9, with unresolved D. The CDR3 has 14 amino acids. Germline V gene lookup returns CDR1 SEHNR and CDR2 FQNEAQ (reference sequence). Between the trimmed V and J ends, which lost 0 bases and 5 bases, there was a span of 10 bases. CDR3 DNA sequence: TGTGCCAGCAGCTTAGCAAGGGATGAGGAGACCCAGTACTTC. Translated, it gives CASSLARDEETQYF.

In this sample, this clonotype turned up many times. This chain links TRBV10-3 with TRBJ1-4; D gene uncertain. Germline-derived CDR1 and CDR2 are ENHRY and SYGVKD. Trimming stripped 6 bases from V and 0 bases from J, with 8 bases between. The CDR3 loop spans 14 amino acids. Here the CDR3 DNA reads TGTGCCATCAGCCCGGTTGCAACTAATGAAAAACTGTTTTTT. Translating gives CAISPVATNEKLFF.

This clonotype was counted a few times. The V and J genes are TRBV19 and TRBJ1-5; D not certain. V was shortened by 3 bases and J by 4 bases, with 7 bases between the two germline ends. This CDR3 has 13 residues. CDR1 is LNHDA, CDR2 SQIVND, per germline (reference sequence). Here the CDR3 reads CASSIWQNQPQHF. In nucleotides, the CDR3 is TGTGCCAGTAGTATCTGGCAGAATCAGCCCCAGCATTTT.

The sample holds many counts of this clonotype. The CDR3 DNA follows: TGTGCCAGCAGCTTTAAGACTAGCGGGACGTGGAGCTCCTACGAGCAGTACTTC. Its translation: CASSFKTSGTWSSYEQYF. This rearrangement joins TRBV11-2 to TRBJ2-7; TRBD2 matches 11 bases. The germline V gene has CDR1 SGHAT and CDR2 FQNNGV. V shed 3 bases and J 0 bases; nucleotides not matched to a gene: 10. CDR3 size: 18 residues.

At least ten counts were recorded for this clonotype. The chain has TRBV7-3 and TRBJ2-1; 12 positions agree with TRBD2. The CDR3 is 16 amino acids. Germline assignment: CDR1 SGHTA and CDR2 FQGTGA. J was trimmed by 10 bases and V by 5 bases; bases with no gene match: 12. As DNA, the CDR3 is TGTGCCAGCAGCGAACTAGCGGGAGGCCCCGGGGGAGAGCAGTTCTTC. The encoded protein is CASSELAGGPGGEQFF.

This clonotype showed up many times. The chain employs TRBV5-1 and TRBJ2-7; either TRBD1 or TRBD2 may supply D (6 bases each). Germline V gene sequence: CDR1 SGHRS, CDR2 YFSETQ. V was trimmed by 2 bases and J by 4 bases, leaving 13 bases between them. There are 14 residues in the CDR3. CDR3: CASSFDGGGYEQYF. In nucleotides, the CDR3 is TGCGCCAGCAGCTTCGACGGAGGGGGGTACGAGCAGTACTTC. Complete variable domain (other parts from reference TRBV5-1 and TRBJ2-7): KAGVTQTPRYLIKTRGQQVTLSCSPISGHRSVSWYQQTPGQGLQFLFEYFSETQRNKGNFPGRFSGRQFSNSRSEMNVSTLELGDSALYLCASSFDGGGYEQYFGPGTRLTVT.

This sequence joins TRBV11-3 and TRBJ2-7; TRBD2 might be the D (5 bases). V was trimmed by 1 base and J by 3 bases, leaving 7 bases between them. Germline CDR1 is SGHNT and CDR2 is YENEEA. The CDR3 runs 13 residues. The CDR3: CASSLGLNYEQYF. The CDR3 DNA reads as TGTGCCAGCAGCTTAGGACTAAACTACGAGCAGTACTTC.

This clonotype has a count of ten or more. V gene TRBV5-4 combines with J gene TRBJ2-2; 9 bases map to TRBD1. Germline V CDR1 and CDR2: SGHNT, YYREEE (reference sequence). CDR3 length: 15 amino acids. With 0 bases clipped from V and 5 bases from J, the junction kept 2 bases outside the gene matches. The CDR3 sequence is CASSLVQGATGELFF. CDR3 nucleotide sequence: TGTGCCAGCAGCTTGGTACAGGGGGCGACCGGGGAGCTGTTTTTT.

This clonotype was seen repeatedly, ten times or more. This chain uses TRBV7-2 with TRBJ1-1; 7 bases are a match to TRBD1. This CDR3 has 15 amino acids. Germline CDR1 and CDR2: SGHTA and FQGNSA. The V and J ends lost 5 bases and 9 bases, in that order; junction bases with no gene match: 15. DNA for the CDR3: TGTGCCAGCAGCAATTACGAAGTACCGGGACAGAAAGCTTTCTTT. Translation: CASSNYEVPGQKAFF.

The chain has TRBV20-1 and TRBJ2-1; tentative D call: TRBD1 (5 bases). The CDR3 loop spans 13 amino acids. Germline assignment: CDR1 DFQATT and CDR2 SNEGSKA (reference sequence). With 6 bases removed from V and 6 bases from J, the gap between germline ends came to 15 bases. The CDR3 region is CSAGRSGVNEQFF. CDR3 sequence (DNA): TGCAGTGCGGGGCGCTCTGGGGTCAATGAGCAGTTCTTC.

This clonotype was observed many times. The J gene is TRBJ2-7, the V gene TRBV5-1; 8 bases are shared with TRBD2. V dropped 4 bases and J dropped 3; count of bases not matched to a gene: 9. The germline gives CDR1 SGHRS, CDR2 YFSETQ. CDR3 length: 15 amino acids. CDR3 amino acids: CASSPGGGWDYEQYF. In nucleotides, the CDR3 is TGCGCCAGCAGCCCGGGGGGGGGATGGGACTACGAGCAGTACTTC. Based on the CDR3 plus reference TRBV5-1 and TRBJ2-7, the full variable domain is KAGVTQTPRYLIKTRGQQVTLSCSPISGHRSVSWYQQTPGQGLQFLFEYFSETQRNKGNFPGRFSGRQFSNSRSEMNVSTLELGDSALYLCASSPGGGWDYEQYFGPGTRLTVT.

This clonotype occurred many times. CDR3 protein: CASSQGPSGSVYEQYF. CDR3 in DNA: TGTGCCAGCAGCCAAGGCCCTAGCGGGAGCGTTTACGAGCAGTACTTC. V and J are TRBV3-1 and TRBJ2-7; the match to TRBD2 covers 10 bases. This CDR3 comprises 16 residues. J lost 4 bases, V lost 1 base, and 7 bases had no gene match. Germline V gene sequence: CDR1 LGHDT, CDR2 YNNKEL (reference sequence).

This clonotype came up many times. The chain joins TRBV4-1 to TRBJ2-1, with 8 bases aligning to TRBD1. Germline V gene lookup returns CDR1 MGHRA and CDR2 YSYEKL. V dropped 2 bases and J dropped 5; count of bases not matched to a gene: 11. CDR3 length equals 17 residues. The CDR3 spells CASSQWVRQGSNNEQFF. The CDR3, as DNA: TGCGCCAGCAGCCAATGGGTGCGACAGGGGAGCAACAATGAGCAGTTCTTC.

This clonotype has a count of ten or more. V usage is TRBV2 and J usage is TRBJ2-2; TRBD2 matches at 11 bases. CDR3 length: 16 residues. The V gene's germline CDR1 is SNHLY and CDR2 FYNNEI. Unmatched junction bases numbered 6, after V lost 3 bases and J lost 6 bases. The CDR3 coding sequence is TGTGCCAGCAGTGAGGGGGGACTAGCGGCGGCCGGGGAGCTGTTTTTT. It codes for CASSEGGLAAAGELFF. The full variable domain, rest sourced from reference TRBV2 and TRBJ2-2, is EPEVTQTPSHQVTQMGQEVILRCVPISNHLYFYWYRQILGQKVEFLVSFYNNEISEKSEIFDDQFSVERPDGSNFTLKIRSTKLEDSAMYFCASSEGGLAAAGELFFGEGSRLTVL.

This clonotype was seen repeatedly, ten times or more. The chain employs TRBV5-6 and TRBJ1-2; maybe TRBD1 (5 bases). Trimming removed 0 bases at V and 3 bases at J, with 12 bases between. Germline V gene lookup returns CDR1 SGHDT and CDR2 YYEEEE. The CDR3 has 15 amino acids. Written as DNA, the CDR3 is TGTGCCAGCAGCTTGGCGGGGCTGGGCTACTATGGCTACACCTTC. As protein: CASSLAGLGYYGYTF. The whole variable domain, filled in from reference TRBV5-6 and TRBJ1-2, reads DAGVTQSPTHLIKTRGQQVTLRCSPKSGHDTVSWYQQALGQGPQFIFQYYEEEERQRGNFPDRFSGHQFPNYSSELNVNALLLGDSALYLCASSLAGLGYYGYTFGSGTRLTVV.

This clonotype was seen ten or more times. The V call is TRBV11-2, the J call TRBJ2-1; 9 positions match TRBD2. J was trimmed by 4 bases and V by 5 bases; bases with no gene match: 15. The V gene's germline CDR1 is SGHAT and CDR2 FQNNGV. The CDR3 has 18 amino acids. The CDR3 region is CASSLRGVAGVAYNEQFF. CDR3 nucleotides: TGTGCCAGCAGCCTCCGAGGAGTAGCGGGAGTTGCATACAATGAGCAGTTCTTC. The whole variable domain, remainder taken from reference TRBV11-2 and TRBJ2-1, is EAGVAQSPRYKIIEKRQSVAFWCNPISGHATLYWYQQILGQGPKLLIQFQNNGVVDDSQLPKDRFSAERLKGVDSTLKIQPAKLEDSAVYLCASSLRGVAGVAYNEQFFGPGTRLTVL.

This clonotype was detected many times. The chain is built from TRBV20-1 and TRBJ2-3, with D uncertain. Germline values: CDR1 DFQATT, CDR2 SNEGSKA (reference sequence). This CDR3 contains 14 residues. With 5 bases removed from V and 1 base from J, the gap between germline ends came to 13 bases. CDR3 in DNA: TGCAGTGCTGATAGGACCCAGCGCACAGATACGCAGTATTTT. Amino acids: CSADRTQRTDTQYF.